The rows below give T cell receptor beta chains drawn from one sample of a study of T-cell memory formation after mild COVID-19. TCRdb itself ran the 5' RACE reads through MiXCR, one entry per CDR3 protein. The sample has 400,000 to 450,000 distinct CDR3 sequences, approximately 19% seen once; the top ten hold around a fifth. Sequencing was carried out using PBMCs or a T cell subset sorted from them (not recorded which). These TCRs come from a man younger than 30 who had mild COVID-19 (a few samples of this study predate the infection). Cell type and time point are not known. Both conserved end residues are part of each CDR3. The D gene is left open where the match is weak. Expanded clones are given a class, and other clones once, few, many or no size at all.

.	TRBD1	TRBV12-3/TRBV12-4	TRBJ1-2	CASTQGHGYTF	TGTGCCAGCACACAGGGGCACGGCTACACCTTC
.	.	TRBV5-1	TRBJ1-1	CASSPVPGHSEAFF	TGCGCCAGCAGCCCTGTCCCGGGACATTCTGAAGCTTTCTTT
.	.	TRBV3-1	TRBJ1-6	CASSQDQTNSPLHF	TGTGCCAGCAGCCAAGATCAGACTAATTCACCCCTCCACTTT
.	.	TRBV15	TRBJ2-7	CATSRDGWGDEQYF	TGTGCCACCAGCAGAGATGGGTGGGGGGACGAGCAGTACTTC
.	.	TRBV20-1	TRBJ1-5	CSASRLGSNQPQHF	TGCAGTGCTAGTAGGTTGGGAAGCAATCAGCCCCAGCATTTT
few	.	TRBV10-3	TRBJ2-7	CAISEGGSSYEQYF	TGTGCCATCAGTGAGGGGGGTTCCTCCTACGAGCAGTACTTC
.	.	TRBV29-1	TRBJ1-1	CSVEVTGTNTEAFF	TGCAGCGTTGAAGTGACAGGAACGAACACTGAAGCTTTCTTT
.	TRBD2	TRBV12-3/TRBV12-4	TRBJ2-1	CASTTWGLAGRNEQFF	TGTGCCAGCACCACCTGGGGACTAGCGGGACGCAATGAGCAGTTCTTC
.	TRBD2	TRBV7-3	TRBJ2-1	CASSLISGGGYNEQFF	TGTGCCAGCAGCTTAATTAGCGGGGGGGGATACAATGAGCAGTTCTTC
.	TRBD2	TRBV5-1	TRBJ2-1	CASSSPSGEQFF	TGCGCCAGCAGCTCACCTAGCGGGGAGCAGTTCTTC
.	TRBD2	TRBV7-9	TRBJ2-5	CASSSGLAGASETQYF	TGTGCCAGCAGCTCCGGACTAGCGGGGGCTTCGGAGACCCAGTACTTC
few	.	TRBV7-9	TRBJ2-3	CASSLHSETDTQYF	TGTGCCAGCAGCCTACATTCGGAGACAGATACGCAGTATTTT
few	TRBD2	TRBV20-1	TRBJ2-3	CSAPPTSGLPQGTQYF	TGCAGTGCTCCACCGACTAGCGGGCTACCCCAGGGTACGCAGTATTTT
.	.	TRBV28	TRBJ2-1	CASRGATGVYNEQFF	TGTGCCAGCAGGGGGGCCACTGGGGTTTACAATGAGCAGTTCTTC
.	.	TRBV6-6	TRBJ2-3	CASSYKAPSTDTQYF	TGTGCCAGCAGTTACAAGGCTCCTAGCACAGATACGCAGTATTTT
.	.	TRBV7-3	TRBJ2-3	CASSPQRSADTQYF	TGTGCCAGCAGCCCCCAGCGTTCAGCAGATACGCAGTATTTT
.	.	TRBV6-5	TRBJ2-7	CASAEYGNRAYEQYF	TGTGCCAGCGCAGAGTACGGTAACCGAGCCTACGAGCAGTACTTC
.	.	TRBV9	TRBJ2-2	CASSGGLSNTGELFF	TGTGCCAGCAGCGGTGGACTGTCGAACACCGGGGAGCTGTTTTTT
.	.	TRBV21-1	TRBJ2-3	CASRNPGLTTDTQYF	TGTGCCAGCAGGAATCCGGGCCTTACTACAGATACGCAGTATTTT
.	.	TRBV29-1	TRBJ2-7	CSVDDGAYEQYF	TGCAGCGTTGATGACGGGGCCTACGAGCAGTACTTC
.	.	TRBV6-1	TRBJ1-5	CASRLDLNQPQHF	TGTGCCAGCAGACTGGATTTAAATCAGCCCCAGCATTTT
.	.	TRBV7-9	TRBJ1-1	CASSLMEGWPEAFF	TGTGCCAGCAGCTTAATGGAGGGGTGGCCTGAAGCTTTCTTT
many	TRBD1	TRBV5-1	TRBJ2-1	CASSPGQGVGYNEQFF	TGCGCCAGCAGCCCAGGACAGGGGGTCGGCTACAATGAGCAGTTCTTC
.	.	TRBV5-1	TRBJ2-6	CASSIDSSGANVLTF	TGCGCCAGCAGCATAGACAGCTCTGGGGCCAACGTCCTGACTTTC
few	.	TRBV28	TRBJ2-1	CASNTKGHEQFF	TGTGCCAGCAATACAAAGGGCCATGAGCAGTTCTTC
.	.	TRBV4-3	TRBJ1-1	CASSQESRENTEAFF	TGCGCCAGCAGCCAAGAGTCCAGAGAGAACACTGAAGCTTTCTTT
.	TRBD1	TRBV10-2	TRBJ1-5	CASSGDRGVNQPQHF	TGCGCCAGCAGTGGTGACAGGGGGGTGAATCAGCCCCAGCATTTT
few	.	TRBV12-3/TRBV12-4	TRBJ1-2	CASSLEKYGYTF	TGTGCCAGCAGTTTGGAGAAGTATGGCTACACCTTC
few	TRBD2	TRBV7-2	TRBJ2-7	CASSPGLAGVREQYF	TGTGCCAGCAGCCCCGGACTAGCGGGGGTTCGCGAGCAGTACTTC
many	TRBD1	TRBV5-1	TRBJ2-7	CASSAPRQGSSYEQYF	TGCGCCAGCAGCGCCCCCCGACAGGGTAGCTCCTACGAGCAGTACTTC
.	TRBD1	TRBV5-6	TRBJ1-2	CASSLVDRTGGDGYTF	TGTGCCAGCAGCTTGGTTGACCGGACAGGGGGCGATGGCTACACCTTC
few	TRBD2	TRBV7-3	TRBJ2-5	CASSSQPGGQETQYF	TGTGCCAGCAGCTCGCAGCCGGGGGGCCAAGAGACCCAGTACTTC
few	.	TRBV20-1	TRBJ1-1	CSASGRGTTEAFF	TGCAGTGCTAGTGGCAGGGGCACCACTGAAGCTTTCTTT
few	.	TRBV7-2	TRBJ2-3	CASSILASTDTQYF	TGTGCCAGCAGCATACTTGCTAGCACAGATACGCAGTATTTT
.	TRBD2	TRBV5-1	TRBJ2-5	CASSSSSGGEETQYF	TGCGCCAGCAGCTCCTCTAGCGGGGGAGAAGAGACCCAGTACTTC
.	.	TRBV12-3/TRBV12-4	TRBJ1-2	CASSLTARGYTF	TGTGCCAGCAGTCTTACAGCCCGCGGCTACACCTTC
.	.	TRBV19	TRBJ2-1	CASSIEAGARVVNEQFF	TGTGCCAGTAGTATAGAGGCGGGGGCGCGGGTGGTGAATGAGCAGTTCTTC
few	TRBD1	TRBV11-2	TRBJ2-1	CASSWTTGGAYNEQFF	TGTGCCAGCAGCTGGACGACAGGGGGCGCTTACAATGAGCAGTTCTTC
.	.	TRBV6-2/TRBV6-3	TRBJ2-2	CASSYGDTGSRGELFF	TGTGCCAGCAGTTACGGGGATACGGGGTCACGCGGGGAGCTGTTTTTT
.	.	TRBV6-1	TRBJ1-4	CASSEGGGSTNEKLFF	TGTGCCAGCAGTGAAGGGGGCGGCTCAACTAATGAAAAACTGTTTTTT
.	TRBD2	TRBV28	TRBJ2-5	CASSPQRLAKETQYF	TGTGCCAGCAGTCCACAACGACTAGCAAAGGAGACCCAGTACTTC